This T cell receptor (beta chain) was obtained from a study of identical twins. General study findings and limits: Twins' excess sharing was less marked for out-of-frame beta sequences. Rather than following the same donors, the conclusions depended on cross-sectional statistical analysis.

cDNA molecules carried unique molecular identifiers, and template switching added a universal primer site. TCRdb reprocessed the 5' RACE reads via MiXCR and lists one record per CDR3 protein. The table lists roughly 570,000 distinct CDR3 sequences, around a tenth of them singletons. The germline V gene has CDR1 SQVTM and CDR2 ANQGSEA. The CDR3 consists of 13 residues. V shed 7 bases, J shed 2 bases, and the junction held 6 bases outside the gene matches. This clonotype was counted only a few times. Its specificity is unknown. Separately, the same data were catalogued under a study of yellow fever vaccine responses in identical twins. That source adds: Twins reportedly appeared to share part of their vaccine T cell response while keeping part individual.

This chain uses TRBV29-1 with TRBJ2-3; 7 nucleotides line up with TRBD2. The sample taken for sequencing was PBMCs. The receptor was derived from a woman aged 18-29 years in good health. This CDR3 is CSALGGDTDTQYF. CDR3 coding DNA: TGCAGCGCCTTGGGGGGGGACACAGATACGCAGTATTTT.